The entry below gives a single T cell receptor (beta chain) sequence along with its context. These data belong to a study of sequential checkpoint blockade in melanoma. Treatment of the sample: randomized to nivolumab then ipilimumab (arm A) or the reverse (arm B). Per germline, CDR1 MNHNS and CDR2 SASEGT. The CDR3 is made up of 16 amino acids. J lost 4 bases, V lost 4 bases, and 8 bases had no gene match. Sequencing used immunoSEQ multiplex PCR; TCRdb keeps in-frame clones, though not all of them. Of about 14,000 clones in the sample, roughly three quarters were seen once. The gene calls are TRBV6-1 and TRBJ2-2, with TRBD2 matching 8 bases. The TCR comes from a human patient with melanoma. Some clones in this sample may be carry-over from other donors' samples. This specimen consisted of CD8+ T cells sorted from blood (inferred from file names), obtained from a patient given nivolumab and ipilimumab in sequence. CDR3 nucleotide sequence: TGTGCCAGCAGTGTCCGGGGGGGCCGGAGCACCGGGGAGCTGTTTTTT. Translated: CASSVRGGRSTGELFF.